The sequence of this T cell receptor (beta chain) was determined in a study of shared clonotypes between healthy human individuals (dated by TCRdb to between 2020 and 2021). Study-level background: The cohort comprised a couple of women and a few men aged 18 to 49 years. Blood TCR repertoires of 5 or 6 healthy adults were deeply sequenced to estimate repertoire size and the extent of clonotype sharing between individuals. To increase sequencing depth and limit assay-specific biases, TCR repertoire library preparation and sequencing were carried out by different laboratories using diverse techniques. Leukapheresis yielded between about 0.8 and 9.5 billion PBMCs per donor. For each donor, three plates each were used for CD4 naive and CD4 memory, two plates were used for CD8 naive, and one plate was used for CD8 memory.

Using the deep immunoSEQ assay, multiplex PCR amplified TCR CDR3 regions from genomic DNA. Extracted genomic DNA from each cell subset was spread evenly across all wells of several immunoSEQ 96-well plates, with each plate serving as a replicate. For sorted subsets, approximately 190 ng of genomic DNA, equivalent to 25,000 to 35,000 T cell genomes, went into each replicate PCR. The purified libraries were quantified using a Qubit 3.0 fluorometer, sized with a Bioanalyzer 2100, and then quantified again using the KAPA Library Quantification kit. Each immunoSEQ 96-well plate was sequenced on its own single-read 150-cycle Illumina NextSeq 550 flow cell. The source study handled its data this way. Because only junctional sequences without quality scores were contained in the immunoSEQ output, filtering matching that applied to full-length reads could not be performed. Sequences were annotated with PyIR, a Python wrapper for IgBLAST v1.9, using IMGT germline references to assign V/J genes and CDR3. Reads were removed for weak V/J assignments (E-value above 1e-6), missing CDR3, stop codons, out-of-frame junctions, or ambiguous translated residues. V3J clonotypes were defined as sequences sharing an identical inferred V gene, J gene, and CDR3 amino acid sequence. Percentage overlap between repertoires was calculated by dividing the number of shared unique clonotypes by the size of the smaller repertoire. Repertoire richness was assessed with RTK rarefaction, the Chao1 estimator, and Recon v2.1 estimates of unobserved clonotypes. Generation probabilities were computed with OLGA for all TCRbeta clonotypes obtained by the gDNA method from several donors. In its TCRdb copy, this immuneACCESS table keeps in-frame sequences only and misses some clones. Where compared with another copy, unresolved V genes explain less than half of these, and the others have no known cause. The V and J calls and clone size are taken from that table; D and trimming were inferred from the DNA. Counted in this sample were around 2.1 million clones; under 95% of them appeared once. In total, the top ten clones hold 1.5% to 2% of the sample.

The V end loses 2 bases and the J end loses 4 bases, and a stretch of 11 bases separates them. CDR1 and CDR2 are drawn from the germline V gene: SGHAT, FQNNGV. The CDR3 sequence holds 15 residues, the cysteine and phenylalanine included. CDR3 DNA is the only sequence kept; it has 45 bases, read in frame from the first base. CD8 naive samples consisted of CD45RO-negative cells that were positively selected for CCR7, yielding a CD45RA+CCR7+ population without TemRA cells. Healthy HIV-negative adults with no recently reported acute infections or vaccinations were included as donors. Every donor was a Caucasian adult living in Nashville, Tennessee, USA. Blood was obtained by leukapheresis, after which PBMCs were separated by Ficoll-Histopaque density gradient centrifugation and cryopreserved in liquid nitrogen vapor phase. Purity and quantity of every magnetically sorted T cell population were checked by analytical flow cytometry. From each sorted fraction, genomic DNA was isolated and quantified by UV absorbance on a Nanodrop 2000c.

Concerning this clone: Its antigen has not been determined. Base-call qualities are not available, and no considerably larger clone is one nucleotide away.

The research as a whole found: Naive subsets generally had larger estimated clonotype richness than memory subsets did. Sampling was restricted to blood, and TCR repertoires in tissue are likely to differ from TCR repertoires in blood. Compared with non-shared clonotypes, the clonotypes found in all four sorted-subset donors had higher generation probabilities. Pairwise subsampling indicated that sequencing depth was expected to affect the degree of clonotype sharing among donors. Sharing across several donors was observed for around 5% of naive CD4, 3% to 3.5% of naive CD8, roughly 2.3% of memory CD4, and around 0.42% of memory CD8 clonotypes. The small number of donors limited the genetic and exposure-history diversity represented. Even with the large sequencing depth, rarefaction of the sorted-subset datasets indicated that sequencing was incomplete.

Input material: naive CD8+ T cells from PBMCs. Taken with the paper, the label for cell subset or site translates to: CD45RA+CCR7+. The chain is assembled from TRBV11-2 and TRBJ2-2, with TRBD2 as a weak D call on 7 bases. This TCR came from a man aged 18 to 29 in good health. Some clones in this sample may be carry-over from other donors' samples. The DNA is as follows: TGTGCCAGCAGCTTAAATCGGGGGGCCACCGGGGAGCTGTTTTTT. Its translation reads: CASSLNRGATGELFF.